This entry features one TCR beta chain sequence. These data are taken from a study of shared T cell receptors in the human thymus. The assay was immunoSEQ multiplex PCR, and TCRdb's table has in-frame clones only and misses some. Of hundreds of thousands of clones listed, around 87% are singletons. Germline V CDR1 and CDR2: PRHDT, FYEKMQ (reference sequence). J lost 2 bases, V lost 5 bases, and 4 bases had no gene match. The CDR3 contains 14 residues. These data were likewise used in another study, on human thymus T cells. From that report: The study used thymus tissue resected during corrective heart surgery. Repertoires from thymus and blood appeared to show biased V and J gene usage. Unrelated individuals reportedly shared highly overlapping thymic TCR repertoires.

The chain recombines TRBV13 with TRBJ2-7, with 9 bases that match TRBD1. This TCR derives from a boy under two years old with a congenital heart defect. Sequences were obtained from thymocytes. CDR3 in amino acids: CASSNRDRAYEQYF. CDR3 nucleotides: TGTGCCAGCAGCAACCGGGACAGGGCCTACGAGCAGTACTTC.